The next 23 T cell receptor beta chains were all read from a single sample in a study of blood T cell repertoires in COVID-19. The assay was immunoSEQ multiplex PCR, and TCRdb's table has in-frame clones only and misses some. The repertoire consists of roughly 110,000 clones, with 80% to 85% occurring once and the leading ten covering 7.9%. Sequencing used peripheral blood. These receptors originate from a man aged 65 to 79 with acute or convalescent COVID-19.

This sequence joins TRBV19 and TRBJ1-5; weak D call: TRBD1 (6 bases). This CDR3 has 17 residues. V dropped 2 bases and J dropped 1 base, with 15 bases sitting between them. Germline CDR1 LNHDA, CDR2 SQIVND (reference sequence). The CDR3 nucleotides read TGTGCCAGTAGTATACCTCCAAGAAGGGGGAGCAATCAGCCCCAGCATTTT. Protein product: CASSIPPRRGSNQPQHF. Full variable domain (rest looked up from reference TRBV19 and TRBJ1-5): DGGITQSPKYLFRKEGQNVTLSCEQNLNHDAMYWYRQDPGQGLRLIYYSQIVNDFQKGDIAEGYSVSREKKESFPLTVTSAQKNPTAFYLCASSIPPRRGSNQPQHFGDGTRLSIL.

V and J are TRBV7-6 and TRBJ2-7; D not resolved. This CDR3 is built from 16 residues. V was pared by 1 base and J by 7 bases, with 20 bases between. Germline V gives CDR1 SGHVS, CDR2 FNYEAQ. CDR3 in DNA: TGTGCCAGCAGCTTAGTTGCGACCGTTATAGCCGGTGAGCAGTACTTC. Translating gives CASSLVATVIAGEQYF.

The rearrangement uses TRBV25-1 and TRBJ2-7; D call uncertain. This CDR3 spans 11 amino acids. V was clipped by 8 bases and J by 3 bases, with 8 bases between them. The germline gives CDR1 MGHDK, CDR2 SYGVNS. CDR3 DNA sequence: TGTGCCAGCGCGAGGAACTACGAGCAGTACTTC. Translated, it gives CASARNYEQYF.

The chain recombines TRBV6-4 with TRBJ1-4; TRBD1 is a possible D gene (5 bases). V dropped 4 bases and J dropped 10 bases, with 7 bases sitting between them. Germline V CDR1 and CDR2: MRHNA, SNTAGT. The CDR3 sequence is 11 residues long. The CDR3 sequence: CASSGGGKLFF. The CDR3 DNA follows: TGTGCCAGCAGTGGGGGGGGAAAACTGTTTTTT.

Only a few counts were recorded for this clone. The genes are TRBV5-4 and TRBJ1-5; 8 nucleotides agree with TRBD1. The J segment lost 2 bases and the V segment lost 5 bases, leaving 6 bases of the junction unmatched. Germline V CDR1 and CDR2: SGHNT, YYREEE (reference sequence). The CDR3 contains 15 residues. The CDR3 loop is CASSSDRGRNQPQHF. DNA of the CDR3: TGTGCCAGCAGTTCCGACAGGGGACGCAATCAGCCCCAGCATTTT.

The chain links TRBV30 to TRBJ1-2; no firm D call. V lost 0 bases to trimming and J lost 4 bases, with 6 bases between them. Germline CDR1 and CDR2: GTSNPN and SVGIG (reference sequence). The CDR3 is made up of 12 amino acids. CDR3 sequence (DNA): TGTGCCTGGAGTGTACGCGGCTATGGCTACACCTTC. The encoded protein is CAWSVRGYGYTF.

The rearrangement uses TRBV5-1 and TRBJ1-2, with D possibly matching TRBD1 (6 bases). Trimming shortened V by 0 bases and J by 8 bases, and 14 bases separated the two germline ends. Germline V gives CDR1 SGHRS, CDR2 YFSETQ. There are 14 residues in the CDR3. The DNA for the CDR3 is TGCGCCAGCAGCTTGGATGGCCAGGGGTTAGGCTACACCTTC. Its protein product is CASSLDGQGLGYTF.

The chain carries TRBV5-4 and TRBJ1-2; no firm D call. V was clipped by 1 base and J by 10 bases, with 14 bases between them. CDR1 is SGHNT, CDR2 YYREEE, per germline (reference sequence). The CDR3 has 13 residues. The CDR3, as DNA: TGTGCCAGCAGCTTGAAGCAGGTCGGCCTCTACACCTTC. Translated: CASSLKQVGLYTF.

The rearrangement uses TRBV5-1 and TRBJ1-2, with D unclear. CDR1 and CDR2 from the germline V gene are SGHRS and YFSETQ. V was pared by 1 base and J by 7 bases, with 8 bases between. This CDR3 is 12 amino acids long. CDR3 sequence (DNA): TGCGCCAGCAGCTTGATGACGGGTGGCTACACCTTC. Amino acid sequence: CASSLMTGGYTF.

The rearrangement links TRBV29-1 to TRBJ2-6, with TRBD1 as a possible D gene (6 bases). Germline CDR1 and CDR2: SQVTM and ANQGSEA. With 6 bases removed from V and 0 bases from J, the gap between germline ends came to 15 bases. The CDR3 is made up of 16 amino acids. The CDR3 protein is CSVPTGLNSGANVLTF. DNA of the CDR3: TGCAGCGTCCCGACAGGACTTAACTCTGGGGCCAACGTCCTGACTTTC.

V is TRBV7-2 and J is TRBJ1-4; D is possibly TRBD1 (6 bases). Trimming took 4 bases from V and 0 from J, leaving 12 bases between them. Germline lookup yields CDR1 SGHTA and CDR2 FQGNSA. This CDR3 has 16 amino acids. CDR3 amino acids: CASSYYHRATNEKLFF. The CDR3, as DNA: TGTGCCAGCAGCTATTATCACAGGGCAACTAATGAAAAACTGTTTTTT.

This chain's CDR3 is CASSQFRTGRRRNTEAFF. The CDR3 DNA sequence: TGCGCCAGCAGTCAATTTAGGACAGGGAGAAGGCGAAACACTGAAGCTTTCTTT. This chain connects TRBV23-1 to TRBJ1-1; 8 bases align to TRBD1. TRBV23-1 is placed among ORFs of uncertain function. This CDR3 comprises 18 residues. With V trimmed by 1 base and J by 2 bases, 12 bases remained unmatched.

The V call is TRBV29-1, the J call TRBJ2-7; possibly TRBD1 for D (6 bases). V was clipped by 4 bases and J by 6 bases, with 10 bases between them. Germline-derived CDR1 and CDR2 are SQVTM and ANQGSEA. This CDR3 is built from 11 residues. CDR3 residues: CSVGIRGEQYF. The CDR3 DNA sequence: TGCAGCGTTGGAATCAGGGGCGAGCAGTACTTC.

This chain uses TRBV28 with TRBJ2-1; D may be TRBD2 (6 bases). The germline V gene has CDR1 MDHEN and CDR2 SYDVKM. This CDR3 is 14 amino acids long. Deletions cut 3 bases from V and 5 bases from J, with 11 bases between. The CDR3 region has the DNA TGTGCCAGCAGTTTTCGGCGGGGCAACAATGAGCAGTTCTTC. Translated: CASSFRRGNNEQFF. The complete variable domain, with remaining parts taken from reference TRBV28 and TRBJ2-1, reads DVKVTQSSRYLVKRTGEKVFLECVQDMDHENMFWYRQDPGLGLRLIYFSYDVKMKEKGDIPEGYSVSREKKERFSLILESASTNQTSMYLCASSFRRGNNEQFFGPGTRLTVL.

This clone has more than one count but fewer than ten. This rearrangement joins TRBV27 to TRBJ2-1; D ambiguous. There are 12 residues in the CDR3. Looked up from germline, CDR1 is MNHEY and CDR2 is SMNVEV (reference sequence). Between the trimmed V and J ends, which lost 0 bases and 7 bases, there was a span of 4 bases. CDR3 sequence: CASSLSRNEQFF. The CDR3 nucleotides are TGTGCCAGCAGTTTATCGAGGAATGAGCAGTTCTTC.

DNA for the CDR3: TGTGCCAGCAGCTCAGGATCTGGCTACACCTTC. It translates to CASSSGSGYTF. V usage is TRBV12-3 or TRBV12-4 and J usage is TRBJ1-2; D gene uncertain. The CDR3 consists of 11 residues. The V end lost 6 bases, the J end lost 7 bases, and 9 bases lay between the germline ends.

This chain connects TRBV27 to TRBJ2-1, with 7 bases fitting TRBD1. The CDR3 has 13 amino acids. Trimming cost V 4 bases and J 7 bases; bases outside gene matches: 4. Germline CDR1 MNHEY, CDR2 SMNVEV (reference sequence). The CDR3 region is CASSSQTGNEQFF. For the CDR3, the DNA is TGTGCCAGCAGTTCACAGACAGGGAATGAGCAGTTCTTC.

This CDR3 reads CASSQESSREDEKLFF. The CDR3 nucleotides read TGTGCCAGCAGCCAAGAGAGTTCCAGGGAGGATGAAAAACTGTTTTTT. The V and J genes are TRBV4-2 and TRBJ1-4; maybe TRBD1 (5 bases). The CDR3 length is 16 residues. The ends were cut back, 0 bases at V and 6 bases at J, with 14 bases in the middle. Germline-derived CDR1 and CDR2 are LGHNA and YNFKEQ.

This chain joins TRBV7-2 and TRBJ2-7; 12 bases agree with TRBD1. The CDR3 has 14 amino acids. Germline V gene data show CDR1 as SGHTA and CDR2 as FQGNSA. Unmatched junction bases numbered 4, after V lost 4 bases and J lost 6 bases. The CDR3 DNA is TGTGCCAGCAGCTCGGGACAGGGGGCTGTCGAGCAGTACTTC. Protein product: CASSSGQGAVEQYF.

A few counts support this clone. The genes are TRBV5-5 and TRBJ2-1; the D gene is possibly TRBD2 (5 bases). In germline, CDR1 is SGHKS, CDR2 YYEKEE (reference sequence). V lost 4 bases, J lost 7 bases, and 6 bases lay in between. This CDR3 contains 11 residues. The CDR3 sequence is CASSEGNEQFF. CDR3 DNA sequence: TGTGCCAGCAGCGAGGGAAATGAGCAGTTCTTC. Based on the CDR3 plus reference TRBV5-5 and TRBJ2-1, the full variable domain is DAGVTQSPTHLIKTRGQQVTLRCSPISGHKSVSWYQQVLGQGPQFIFQYYEKEERGRGNFPDRFSARQFPNYSSELNVNALLLGDSALYLCASSEGNEQFFGPGTRLTVL.

The chain is built from TRBV5-6 and TRBJ2-7; D perhaps matches TRBD2 (7 bases). The CDR3 has 16 amino acids. Germline V gene sequence: CDR1 SGHDT, CDR2 YYEEEE. Deletions cut 5 bases from V and 2 bases from J, with 20 bases between. The CDR3 DNA reads TGTGCCAGCAGTCCAAACGGAGGGGAGGGGGCCTACGAGCAGTACTTC. This gives the protein CASSPNGGEGAYEQYF.

The gene calls are TRBV5-6 and TRBJ2-1, with 8 bases that match TRBD1. Trimming at V came to 2 bases and at J to 7 bases, leaving 5 bases not matched to a gene. The germline gives CDR1 SGHDT, CDR2 YYEEEE. This CDR3 is built from 14 residues. CDR3 sequence (DNA): TGTGCCAGCAGCTTTCAGGACAGGGCTAATGAGCAGTTCTTC. Its translation: CASSFQDRANEQFF.

Details on this clone: The junction does not match germline at one end; this may be a read error. Other DNA sequences within the sample encode an identical CDR3. J is TRBJ2-7 and V is TRBV5-1; possibly TRBD1 for D (6 bases). The CDR3 consists of 15 residues. Germline values: CDR1 SGHRS, CDR2 YFSETQ. The CDR3 reads CASSFSGFGQYEQYF. CDR3 nucleotide sequence: TGCGCCAGTAGCTTTTCTGGTTTTGGACAGTACGAGCAGTACTTC.